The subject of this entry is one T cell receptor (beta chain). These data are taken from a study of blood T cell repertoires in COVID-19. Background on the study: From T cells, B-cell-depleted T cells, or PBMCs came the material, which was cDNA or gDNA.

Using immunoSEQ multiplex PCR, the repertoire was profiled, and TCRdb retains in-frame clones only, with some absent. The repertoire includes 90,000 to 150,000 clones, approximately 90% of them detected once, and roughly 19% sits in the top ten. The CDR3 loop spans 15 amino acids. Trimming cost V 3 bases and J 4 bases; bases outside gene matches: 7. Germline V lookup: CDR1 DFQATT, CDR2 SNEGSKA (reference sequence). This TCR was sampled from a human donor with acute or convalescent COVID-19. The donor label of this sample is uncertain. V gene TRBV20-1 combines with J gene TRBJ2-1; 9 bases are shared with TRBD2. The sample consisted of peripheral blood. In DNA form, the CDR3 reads TGCAGTGCTAGTTCACTAGCGGGCAATTACAATGAGCAGTTCTTC. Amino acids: CSASSLAGNYNEQFF.